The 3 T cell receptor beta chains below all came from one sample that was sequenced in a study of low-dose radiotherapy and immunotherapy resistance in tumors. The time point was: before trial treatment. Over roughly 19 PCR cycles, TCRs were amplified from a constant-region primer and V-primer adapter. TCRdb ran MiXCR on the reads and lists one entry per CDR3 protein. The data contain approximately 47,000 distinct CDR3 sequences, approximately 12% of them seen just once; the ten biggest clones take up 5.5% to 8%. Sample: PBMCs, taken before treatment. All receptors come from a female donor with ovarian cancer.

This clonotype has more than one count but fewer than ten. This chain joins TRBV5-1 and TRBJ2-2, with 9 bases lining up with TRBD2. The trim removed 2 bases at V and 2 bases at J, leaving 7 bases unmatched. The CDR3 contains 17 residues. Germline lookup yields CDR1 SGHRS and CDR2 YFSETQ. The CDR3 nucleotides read TGCGCCAGCAGCTTAGGTAGCGGGGGACTAAACACCGGGGAGCTGTTTTTT. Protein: CASSLGSGGLNTGELFF.

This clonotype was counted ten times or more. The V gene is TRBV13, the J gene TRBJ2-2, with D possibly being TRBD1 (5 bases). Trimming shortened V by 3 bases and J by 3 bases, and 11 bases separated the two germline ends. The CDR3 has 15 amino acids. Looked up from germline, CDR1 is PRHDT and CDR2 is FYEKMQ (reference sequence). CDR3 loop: CASSFTPRDTGELFF. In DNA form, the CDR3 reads TGTGCCAGCAGCTTTACCCCCAGGGACACCGGGGAGCTGTTTTTT.

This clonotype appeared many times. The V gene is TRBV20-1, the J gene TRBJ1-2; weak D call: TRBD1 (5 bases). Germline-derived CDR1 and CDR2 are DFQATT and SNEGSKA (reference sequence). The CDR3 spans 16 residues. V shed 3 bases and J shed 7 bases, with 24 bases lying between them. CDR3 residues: CSASSMGGSRGGGYTF. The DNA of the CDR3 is TGCAGTGCTAGCTCTATGGGGGGTTCGAGGGGAGGTGGCTACACCTTC.